This T cell receptor beta chain stems from a study of blood T cell repertoires in COVID-19. Overall study: Material from acute and convalescent COVID-19 was sourced from the United States, Italy and Spain.

Germline V gives CDR1 KGHSH, CDR2 LQKENI. The CDR3 has 11 residues. Trimming took 3 bases from V and 6 from J, leaving 5 bases between them. Here immunoSEQ multiplex PCR was the method, and the copy in TCRdb shows in-frame clones only, minus some. The sample holds some 70,000 clones, approximately 90% seen once. Sequenced: peripheral blood. The TCR sequence derives from a woman aged 80 or over with active COVID-19. The V and J genes are TRBV18 and TRBJ1-2; D uncertain. CDR3 residues: CASSPQNGYTF. Here the CDR3 DNA reads TGTGCCAGCTCACCTCAGAATGGCTACACCTTC.